The 8 T cell receptor beta chains listed next were all sequenced from one sample in a study of HIV-infected patients and healthy controls. About 450 ng RNA was reverse transcribed with alpha and beta constant-region primers. Using multiplexing indices, alpha and beta chain libraries were generated apart by chain-specific third strand synthesis. One entry per CDR3 protein, called by TCRdb with MiXCR from the 5' RACE reads. The sample lists approximately 7,600 distinct CDR3 sequences, 10% occurring once. No cell fractionation was done, so the repertoire covers all unsorted peripheral blood T cells. The material was blood, obtained before antiretroviral therapy. The receptors were sampled from an adult with HIV infection.

This clonotype was counted a few times. The chain employs TRBV6-5 and TRBJ2-7, with D perhaps matching TRBD1 (6 bases). The CDR3 loop spans 13 amino acids. From germline, CDR1 is MNHEY and CDR2 SVGAGI. Trimming took 0 bases from V and 3 from J, leaving 6 bases between them. As DNA, the CDR3 is TGTGCCAGCAGTTACTCGGACAGCTACGAGCAGTACTTC. It yields the protein CASSYSDSYEQYF.

This clonotype was detected many times. The chain combines TRBV6-5 with TRBJ1-4, with D unresolved. Trimming shortened V by 5 bases and J by 6 bases, and 10 bases separated the two germline ends. The germline V gene encodes CDR1 MNHEY and CDR2 SVGAGI. The CDR3 covers 13 residues. The CDR3 DNA sequence: TGTGCCAGCAGTCTGGGCGGATATGAAAAACTGTTTTTT. It encodes CASSLGGYEKLFF.

The chain links TRBV11-2 to TRBJ2-3, with D unclear. The length of the CDR3 is 13 residues. CDR1 SGHAT and CDR2 FQNNGV come from the germline V gene. V lost 2 bases to trimming and J lost 6 bases, with 9 bases between them. The CDR3 region has the DNA TGTGCCAGCAGCTTACAGGTGCAGGATACGCAGTATTTT. Its protein product is CASSLQVQDTQYF.

This clonotype ranks as medium-sized. The chain joins TRBV7-3 to TRBJ2-5, with D perhaps matching TRBD2 (6 bases). Trimming shortened V by 1 base and J by 1 base, and 13 bases separated the two germline ends. Germline V gene data show CDR1 as SGHTA and CDR2 as FQGTGA. The CDR3 sequence is 16 residues long. The CDR3 region is CASSLNQAGLQETQYF. The CDR3 DNA reads as TGTGCCAGCAGCTTAAATCAAGCGGGCCTCCAAGAGACCCAGTACTTC.

The genes are TRBV14 and TRBJ1-1; D is unresolved. V was trimmed by 0 bases and J by 7 bases, leaving 15 bases between them. Germline values: CDR1 SGHDN, CDR2 FVKESK. This CDR3 is 15 amino acids long. CDR3 DNA: TGTGCCAGCAGCCAAGATCAAGGATTATTGGGTGAAGCTTTCTTT. This encodes CASSQDQGLLGEAFF.

This clonotype was seen ten or more times. J is TRBJ1-5 and V is TRBV7-9; D unresolved. The germline CDR1 and CDR2 sequences are SEHNR and FQNEAQ (reference sequence). The V end was cut by 5 bases, the J end by 0 bases, with 11 bases between. This CDR3 comprises 15 residues. The CDR3 DNA is TGTGCCAGCAGCCCTCCAGGAAGTAGCAATCAGCCCCAGCATTTT. It encodes CASSPPGSSNQPQHF.

This clonotype was detected ten times or more. The chain couples TRBV3-1 to TRBJ2-7; TRBD2 matches at 7 bases. Germline loops: CDR1 LGHDT, CDR2 YNNKEL (reference sequence). This CDR3 comprises 16 residues. The J segment lost 5 bases and the V segment lost 0 bases, leaving 10 bases of the junction unmatched. CDR3 in amino acids: CASSQDASGYSHEQYF. CDR3 coding DNA: TGTGCCAGCAGCCAAGATGCTAGCGGATACAGTCACGAGCAGTACTTC.

Ten or more counts support this clonotype. DNA for the CDR3: TGCAGTGCTAGAGATGGAAACACCGGGGAGCTGTTTTTT. It encodes CSARDGNTGELFF. The chain recombines TRBV20-1 with TRBJ2-2; D unclear. The germline V gene has CDR1 DFQATT and CDR2 SNEGSKA (reference sequence). V was trimmed by 0 bases and J by 2 bases, leaving 4 bases between them. This CDR3 region has 13 residues.